Presented here are 20 T cell receptor beta chains from one specimen sequenced in a study of blood T cell repertoires in COVID-19. Here immunoSEQ multiplex PCR was the method, and the copy in TCRdb shows in-frame clones only, minus some. The data contain around 420,000 clones, around 90% of them singletons. Input material: PBMCs or T cells enriched from blood (not recorded which). These receptors originate from a woman between 40 and 50 years old with acute COVID-19.

This clone was recorded only once. The chain employs TRBV19 and TRBJ2-7; D is undetermined. The V and J ends lost 1 base and 2 bases respectively, with 9 bases between them. CDR3 length: 14 amino acids. CDR1 and CDR2 (germline): LNHDA, SQIVND (reference sequence). CDR3 DNA sequence: TGTGCCAGTAGTATAGCTAACAGTCCCTACGAGCAGTACTTC. Translating it yields CASSIANSPYEQYF. Together with reference TRBV19 and TRBJ2-7, the CDR3 gives the full variable domain: DGGITQSPKYLFRKEGQNVTLSCEQNLNHDAMYWYRQDPGQGLRLIYYSQIVNDFQKGDIAEGYSVSREKKESFPLTVTSAQKNPTAFYLCASSIANSPYEQYFGPGTRLTVT.

The rearrangement links TRBV30 to TRBJ1-1; 7 nucleotides align to TRBD1. Trimming at V came to 5 bases and at J to 4 bases, leaving 10 bases not matched to a gene. CDR1 and CDR2 from the germline V gene are GTSNPN and SVGIG (reference sequence). The CDR3 contains 14 residues. CDR3 amino acids: CAWYQQGKGTEAFF. Here the CDR3 DNA reads TGTGCCTGGTATCAACAGGGGAAGGGCACTGAAGCTTTCTTT.

This sequence joins TRBV5-4 and TRBJ1-3, with D maybe TRBD1 (5 bases). Germline loops: CDR1 SGHNT, CDR2 YYREEE (reference sequence). The CDR3 loop spans 15 amino acids. Between the trimmed V and J ends, which lost 0 bases and 4 bases, there was a span of 11 bases. The CDR3 is CASSLGQREGNTIYF. CDR3 nucleotide sequence: TGTGCCAGCAGCTTGGGACAGCGCGAGGGAAACACCATATATTTT.

This clone was seen just once. The V gene is TRBV4-1, the J gene TRBJ2-5; TRBD1 agrees at 8 bases. The germline V gene has CDR1 MGHRA and CDR2 YSYEKL. This CDR3 contains 14 residues. Trimming at V came to 4 bases and at J to 7 bases, leaving 8 bases not matched to a gene. CDR3 sequence reads: CASSPGQAPGTQYF. CDR3 DNA sequence: TGCGCCAGCAGCCCGGGACAGGCCCCGGGGACCCAGTACTTC.

The chain is built from TRBV27 and TRBJ2-7, with TRBD2 matching over 10 bases. The CDR3 consists of 14 residues. Germline CDR1 and CDR2: MNHEY and SMNVEV (reference sequence). Trimming at V came to 6 bases and at J to 2 bases, leaving 4 bases not matched to a gene. CDR3 amino acids: CASSPSGGPYEQYF. In DNA form, the CDR3 reads TGTGCCAGCAGCCCTAGCGGGGGACCCTACGAGCAGTACTTC.

The chain links TRBV2 to TRBJ2-7; 9 positions match TRBD1. The V gene's germline CDR1 is SNHLY and CDR2 FYNNEI. Trimming cost V 1 base and J 2 bases; bases outside gene matches: 12. This CDR3 comprises 18 residues. CDR3 nucleotide sequence: TGTGCCAGCAGTGAAGTCTTGTTCCGGGGACAGGGAACCTACGAGCAGTACTTC. Translated, it gives CASSEVLFRGQGTYEQYF.

The CDR3 nucleotides read TGTGCCAGCAGTGTAAGCGGGGGGAAACCAGATACGCAGTATTTT. Translating gives CASSVSGGKPDTQYF. V is TRBV2 and J is TRBJ2-3; 9 bases are shared with TRBD2. V was clipped by 4 bases and J by 4 bases; unmatched bases: 6. Germline CDR1 reads SNHLY; CDR2 reads FYNNEI. The CDR3 totals 15 residues.

In regard to this clone: Other DNA sequences from this sample encode an identical CDR3 as well. This rearrangement joins TRBV18 to TRBJ1-5, with 10 bases identical to TRBD1. The trim removed 3 bases at V and 6 bases at J, leaving 5 bases unmatched. The CDR3 contains 15 residues. Germline V CDR1 and CDR2: KGHSH, LQKENI. In DNA form, the CDR3 reads TGTGCCAGCTCACCCGGGACAGGGGTGGGTCAGCCCCAGCATTTT. It specifies CASSPGTGVGQPQHF.

Only a few counts were recorded for this clone. The CDR3, as DNA: TGTGCCAGCAGTAAGGGGGCGGCCTACGAGCAGTACTTC. Its translation is CASSKGAAYEQYF. The J gene is TRBJ2-7, the V gene TRBV6-5; 7 nucleotides line up with TRBD1. J lost 2 bases, V lost 5 bases, and 3 bases had no gene match. The germline CDR1 and CDR2 sequences are MNHEY and SVGAGI. The CDR3 extends over 13 amino acids.

The chain links TRBV7-8 to TRBJ1-3; 8 bases agree with TRBD1. V was pared by 4 bases and J by 4 bases, with 6 bases of the junction left unmatched. Germline V gives CDR1 SGHVS, CDR2 FQNEAQ. CDR3 size: 15 residues. CDR3 coding DNA: TGTGCCAGCAGCTCCCGGACAGGGACGGGAAACACCATATATTTT. Protein: CASSSRTGTGNTIYF.

V usage is TRBV7-9 and J usage is TRBJ2-7, with D perhaps TRBD1 (6 bases). This CDR3 has 14 amino acids. Germline CDR1 SEHNR, CDR2 FQNEAQ (reference sequence). Trimming cost V 6 bases and J 2 bases, with 14 bases left between them. This CDR3 is CASSSQGATYEQYF. As DNA, the CDR3 is TGTGCCAGCAGTTCACAGGGTGCTACCTACGAGCAGTACTTC.

CDR3 bases: TGTGCCAGCAGCTTATTTGGGACCCAGCGGGGGGCCACCGGGGAGCTGTTTTTT. It translates to CASSLFGTQRGATGELFF. The rearrangement links TRBV11-2 to TRBJ2-2; the match to TRBD2 covers 9 bases. CDR3 length equals 18 residues. V shed 2 bases and J 4 bases; nucleotides not matched to a gene: 11. The V gene's germline CDR1 is SGHAT and CDR2 FQNNGV.

The V and J genes are TRBV30 and TRBJ1-2; D may be TRBD1 (5 bases). Trimming removed 2 bases at V and 1 base at J, with 11 bases between. Looked up from germline, CDR1 is GTSNPN and CDR2 is SVGIG (reference sequence). The CDR3 has 14 amino acids. DNA of the CDR3: TGTGCCTGGAGTATCCTGGGGCTTAACTATGGCTACACCTTC. As protein: CAWSILGLNYGYTF.

The gene calls are TRBV18 and TRBJ1-3; D unresolved. This CDR3 is built from 17 residues. V lost 3 bases and J 0 bases, leaving 15 bases between the germline ends. CDR1 and CDR2 (germline): KGHSH, LQKENI. The CDR3: CASSPFPAGISGNTIYF. In nucleotides, the CDR3 is TGTGCCAGCTCACCGTTCCCGGCGGGGATCTCTGGAAACACCATATATTTT.

J is TRBJ1-2 and V is TRBV7-2, with TRBD1 identical over 7 bases. J lost 8 bases, V lost 1 base, and 10 bases had no gene match. The CDR3 length is 15 residues. Germline V gives CDR1 SGHTA, CDR2 FQGNSA. CDR3 DNA: TGTGCCAGCAGCTTAGGGGACAGTACCTATCAAGGCTACACCTTC. It encodes CASSLGDSTYQGYTF.

The chain carries TRBV10-3 and TRBJ1-1, with TRBD1 matching over 7 bases. CDR3 length: 15 residues. V trimming: 2 bases; J trimming: 6 bases; junction bases outside the gene matches: 9. CDR1 and CDR2 from the germline V gene are ENHRY and SYGVKD. CDR3 nucleotide sequence: TGTGCCATCAGTGAGCCCAGCGGTCAGGGGGCTGAAGCTTTCTTT. It encodes CAISEPSGQGAEAFF.

This sequence joins TRBV7-2 and TRBJ2-5, with TRBD2 identical over 8 bases. The CDR3 has 15 residues. The V gene end was trimmed by 5 bases and the J gene end by 5 bases; junction bases not matched to a gene: 10. Germline CDR1 reads SGHTA; CDR2 reads FQGNSA. Here the CDR3 reads CASSPPGTSGETQYF. The CDR3 DNA is TGTGCCAGCAGCCCCCCGGGGACTAGTGGGGAGACCCAGTACTTC.

V usage is TRBV7-6 and J usage is TRBJ2-2; TRBD2 aligns across 7 bases. Unmatched junction bases numbered 6, after V lost 1 base and J lost 7 bases. Germline loops: CDR1 SGHVS, CDR2 FNYEAQ. CDR3 size: 15 residues. CDR3 nucleotides: TGTGCCAGCAGCTTAGACGGGAGGCGTAACGGGGAGCTGTTTTTT. Residues: CASSLDGRRNGELFF.

This clone has a handful of counts. V and J are TRBV2 and TRBJ1-6; unclear D gene. The CDR3 spans 13 residues. The V and J ends lost 3 bases and 14 bases respectively, with 14 bases between them. Per germline, CDR1 SNHLY and CDR2 FYNNEI. The CDR3 DNA reads as TGTGCCAGCAGTGAGGCCAGAGGATATGCCCTCCACTTT. The encoded protein is CASSEARGYALHF.

On this clone itself: This specimen includes other DNA sequences encoding the same CDR3. The chain combines TRBV29-1 with TRBJ1-1; D gene ambiguous. CDR1 and CDR2 (germline): SQVTM, ANQGSEA. The ends were cut back, 3 bases at V and 7 bases at J, with 6 bases in the middle. CDR3 length: 10 residues. For the CDR3, the DNA is TGCAGCGTTGATACGGGTGAAGCTTTCTTT. Protein product: CSVDTGEAFF.